Below, 18 T cell receptor beta chains from the same sample are listed, as sequenced in a study of blood T cell repertoires in COVID-19 (dated by TCRdb to the early 2020s). Libraries were made using the immunoSEQ multiplex PCR assay. TCRdb carries this immuneACCESS record with in-frame sequences only. Its versions omit some clonotypes, under half of them owing to an unresolved V gene in the studies checked, with the rest unexplained. Counted in this sample were 180,000 or so clones; approximately 84% of them appeared once. Jointly, the top ten make up 0.95% to 1.5% of the sample. The sample comprised PBMCs or T cells enriched from blood (not recorded which). Source of these receptors: a human donor with acute COVID-19. The donor label of this sample is uncertain.

This chain connects TRBV4-2 to TRBJ2-6, with 10 bases identical to TRBD1. CDR3 length equals 17 residues. J gave up 3 bases and V 4 bases, and 6 bases lay outside the gene matches. The germline CDR1 and CDR2 sequences are LGHNA and YNFKEQ. The CDR3 spells CASSPDRGLLGANVLTF. CDR3 sequence (DNA): TGTGCCAGCAGCCCTGACAGGGGGCTTCTTGGGGCCAACGTCCTGACTTTC.

For this clone: Within the sample, other DNA sequences also encode this same CDR3. The rearrangement joins TRBV7-9 to TRBJ2-7; 7 nucleotides line up with TRBD2. The CDR3 length is 16 residues. V lost 1 base, J lost 0 bases, and 6 bases stayed unmatched. CDR1 and CDR2 (germline): SEHNR, FQNEAQ (reference sequence). CDR3 sequence (DNA): TGTGCCAGCAGCTTAGTAGGCGGGGGAGTCTCCTACGAGCAGTACTTC. Encoded protein: CASSLVGGGVSYEQYF. The full variable domain, with the rest looked up from reference TRBV7-9 and TRBJ2-7, is DTGVSQNPRHKITKRGQNVTFRCDPISEHNRLYWYRQTLGQGPEFLTYFQNEAQLEKSRLLSDRFSAERPKGSFSTLEIQRTEQGDSAMYLCASSLVGGGVSYEQYFGPGTRLTVT.

The V gene is TRBV7-8, the J gene TRBJ1-3; D is unresolved. Trimming stripped 5 bases from V and 0 bases from J, with 8 bases between. The CDR3 length is 14 residues. Looked up from germline, CDR1 is SGHVS and CDR2 is FQNEAQ. DNA for the CDR3: TGTGCCAGCAGCCCCCGGGGCTCTGGAAACACCATATATTTT. Amino acid sequence: CASSPRGSGNTIYF.

The J gene is TRBJ1-4, the V gene TRBV5-6; TRBD1 is a possible D gene (6 bases). V lost 4 bases, J lost 8 bases, and 12 bases lay in between. The CDR3 spans 13 residues. The V gene's germline CDR1 is SGHDT and CDR2 YYEEEE. The CDR3 sequence: CASSPDSDEKLFF. CDR3 bases: TGTGCCAGCAGCCCGGACAGCGACGAAAAACTGTTTTTT.

The chain links TRBV5-1 to TRBJ2-1; 10 bases fit TRBD1. CDR1 is SGHRS, CDR2 YFSETQ, per germline. The CDR3 is 15 amino acids. Trimming cost V 3 bases and J 1 base; bases outside gene matches: 1. The CDR3 loop is CASSSGQGSYNEQFF. The DNA for the CDR3 is TGCGCCAGCAGCTCGGGACAGGGGTCCTACAATGAGCAGTTCTTC.

The rearrangement joins TRBV3-1 (or the pseudogene TRBV3-2) to TRBJ1-1; 8 positions match TRBD1. The CDR3 spans 12 residues. CDR1 and CDR2 from the germline V gene are LGHDT and YNNKEL (reference sequence). V gave up 5 bases and J gave up 7 bases; unmatched junction bases: 3. In DNA, the CDR3 is TGTGCCAGCAGCTTTGGACAGGGTGAAGCTTTCTTT. The encoded protein is CASSFGQGEAFF.

This chain connects TRBV6-1 to TRBJ1-5, with a possible D match to TRBD1 (5 bases). This CDR3 has 15 residues. Germline loops: CDR1 MNHNS, CDR2 SASEGT. The germline V and J ends were trimmed by 2 bases and 7 bases, with 15 bases remaining between them. The CDR3 region is CASSEINRLGQPQHF. DNA for the CDR3: TGTGCCAGCAGTGAAATTAACAGGTTAGGGCAGCCCCAGCATTTT.

This sequence joins TRBV6-5 and TRBJ1-2; 8 nucleotides match TRBD1. CDR1 is MNHEY and CDR2 is SVGAGI in the germline V gene. This CDR3 has 15 amino acids. Unmatched junction bases numbered 10, after V lost 10 bases and J lost 0 bases. In nucleotides, the CDR3 is TGTGCCACCTTGGACAGGGCCTTCACTAACTATGGCTACACCTTC. As protein: CATLDRAFTNYGYTF.

The chain is built from TRBV18 and TRBJ1-5; possible D gene TRBD1, 5 bases. Germline V lookup: CDR1 KGHSH, CDR2 LQKENI. The V end lost 8 bases, the J end lost 3 bases, and 11 bases lay between the germline ends. This CDR3 has 13 residues. The CDR3 reads CASAGGDNQPQHF. For the CDR3, the DNA is TGTGCCAGCGCGGGGGGGGACAATCAGCCCCAGCATTTT. The variable domain in full, with the rest retrieved from reference TRBV18 and TRBJ1-5, is NAGVMQNPRHLVRRRGQEARLRCSPMKGHSHVYWYRQLPEEGLKFMVYLQKENIIDESGMPKERFSAEFPKEGPSILRIQQVVRGDSAAYFCASAGGDNQPQHFGDGTRLSIL.

V is TRBV7-2 and J is TRBJ1-2, with D tentatively TRBD1 (6 bases). Trimming shortened V by 5 bases and J by 8 bases, and 12 bases separated the two germline ends. CDR1 and CDR2 (germline): SGHTA, FQGNSA. This CDR3 has 12 amino acids. CDR3 DNA: TGTGCCAGCAGCCTCAGGGGTGGCGGCTACACCTTC. This translates into CASSLRGGGYTF.

The chain employs TRBV30 and TRBJ1-3; possible D gene TRBD1, 6 bases. Germline V gene lookup returns CDR1 GTSNPN and CDR2 SVGIG (reference sequence). Trimming removed 3 bases at V and 2 bases at J, with 8 bases between. The CDR3 runs 13 residues. DNA of the CDR3: TGTGCCTGGAGGACAGGAGCTGGAAACACCATATATTTT. Translated: CAWRTGAGNTIYF. The variable domain in full, completed from reference TRBV30 and TRBJ1-3, reads SQTIHQWPATLVQPVGSPLSLECTVEGTSNPNLYWYRQAAGRGLQLLFYSVGIGQISSEVPQNLSASRPQDRQFILSSKKLLLSDSGFYLCAWRTGAGNTIYFGEGSWLTVV.

CDR3: CASSLGRNTEAFF. The CDR3 DNA follows: TGTGCCAGCAGCCTAGGGAGGAACACTGAAGCTTTCTTT. V gene TRBV4-2 combines with J gene TRBJ1-1, with no clear D. The V gene lost 4 bases and the J gene lost 1 base, with 7 bases spanning the gap. The CDR3 length is 13 residues. Germline CDR1 reads LGHNA; CDR2 reads YNFKEQ.

The J gene is TRBJ1-5, the V gene TRBV5-1; weak D call: TRBD1 (6 bases). V lost 5 bases and J lost 7, with 16 bases in between. The germline V gene encodes CDR1 SGHRS and CDR2 YFSETQ. This CDR3 comprises 14 residues. Here the CDR3 DNA reads TGCGCCAGCAGTGTCGGAGGGGGGGGCCAGCCCCAGCATTTT. Its translation: CASSVGGGGQPQHF.

This sequence joins TRBV5-1 and TRBJ2-7, with D possibly TRBD2 on 6 matching bases. CDR1 and CDR2 from the germline V gene are SGHRS and YFSETQ. The V end lost 3 bases, the J end lost 4 bases, and 17 bases lay between the germline ends. The length of the CDR3 is 15 residues. The CDR3 region is CASSSLGRMQYEQYF. CDR3 sequence (DNA): TGCGCCAGCAGCTCCCTCGGGAGAATGCAATACGAGCAGTACTTC.

CDR3 amino acids: CAWNGPDSASKLFF. The DNA of the CDR3 is TGTGCCTGGAATGGCCCGGACAGTGCGAGTAAACTGTTTTTT. This sequence joins TRBV30 and TRBJ1-4; D is perhaps TRBD1 (6 bases). Per germline, CDR1 GTSNPN and CDR2 SVGIG (reference sequence). V lost 4 bases to trimming and J lost 11 bases, with 20 bases between them. The CDR3 has 14 amino acids.

V gene TRBV18 combines with J gene TRBJ2-7, with 7 bases lining up with TRBD1. After removal of 6 bases from V and 7 bases from J, the junction contained 12 bases not matched to a gene. There are 14 residues in the CDR3. CDR1 is KGHSH, CDR2 LQKENI, per germline. CDR3 sequence reads: CASSRDSRTVEQYF. Written as DNA, the CDR3 is TGTGCCAGCTCCCGGGACAGCCGGACTGTAGAGCAGTACTTC. Full variable domain (remainder filled in from reference TRBV18 and TRBJ2-7): NAGVMQNPRHLVRRRGQEARLRCSPMKGHSHVYWYRQLPEEGLKFMVYLQKENIIDESGMPKERFSAEFPKEGPSILRIQQVVRGDSAAYFCASSRDSRTVEQYFGPGTRLTVT.

The rearrangement uses TRBV27 and TRBJ2-7; D remains ambiguous. The V end lost 2 bases, the J end lost 0 bases, and 8 bases lay between the germline ends. The germline V gene has CDR1 MNHEY and CDR2 SMNVEV (reference sequence). The CDR3 totals 14 residues. The CDR3 protein is CASSLAPSSYEQYF. CDR3 sequence (DNA): TGTGCCAGCAGTTTAGCACCGAGCTCCTACGAGCAGTACTTC.

The gene calls are TRBV7-9 and TRBJ1-3; no firm D call. The germline V gene has CDR1 SEHNR and CDR2 FQNEAQ (reference sequence). The CDR3 consists of 11 residues. The V and J ends lost 5 bases and 3 bases respectively, with 2 bases between them. Here the CDR3 DNA reads TGTGCCAGCAGCCTTGGAAACACCATATATTTT. The encoded protein is CASSLGNTIYF.